This is a list of T cell receptor beta chains from one sample in a study of response to subunit inactivated influenza vaccine. TCRdb analysed the RT-PCR reads with MiXCR anew, one entry per CDR3 protein. Of 530,000 or so distinct CDR3 sequences in the sample, approximately 12% were seen once. The sequences come from PBMCs from blood, collected on the day of vaccination. These receptors were taken from a man aged 45 to 65 who received an inactivated influenza vaccine. Each CDR3 is given with its conserved first and last residue. The D gene is left open where the match is weak. Only part of the rows carry a size: once, few, many, or a class if the clone is expanded.

.,.,TRBV7-9,TRBJ2-2,CASSRFAGSEVTGELFF,TGTGCCAGCAGCCGCTTCGCAGGGAGTGAAGTCACCGGGGAGCTGTTTTTT
TRBD1,few,TRBV9,TRBJ2-2,CASSVEGTANTGELFF,TGTGCCAGCAGCGTAGAGGGGACAGCGAACACCGGGGAGCTGTTTTTT
.,.,TRBV7-8,TRBJ2-7,CASSYGTIGNEQYF,TGTGCCAGCAGCTACGGGACAATTGGGAACGAGCAGTACTTC
.,.,TRBV7-2,TRBJ2-3,CASSPDRWTDTQYF,TGTGCCAGCAGCCCTGACAGGTGGACAGATACGCAGTATTTT
TRBD1,.,TRBV6-2/TRBV6-3,TRBJ2-2,CASRPGTGWPGELFF,TGTGCCAGCAGGCCCGGGACAGGGTGGCCCGGGGAGCTGTTTTTT
.,.,TRBV4-2,TRBJ2-3,CASSPLRGDGQDTQYF,TGTGCCAGCAGCCCCCTAAGGGGAGATGGGCAAGATACGCAGTATTTT
.,few,TRBV12-3/TRBV12-4,TRBJ2-3,CASTYGNVRTDTQYF,TGTGCCAGCACTTACGGGAACGTTCGCACAGATACGCAGTATTTT
TRBD2,few,TRBV15,TRBJ2-3,CATSRVPLAGDTQYF,TGTGCCACCAGCAGGGTTCCGCTAGCGGGAGATACGCAGTATTTT
TRBD1,few,TRBV6-1,TRBJ2-3,CASSDTGGLTDTQYF,TGTGCCAGCAGTGACACAGGGGGCCTCACAGATACGCAGTATTTT
.,many,TRBV6-2/TRBV6-3,TRBJ1-5,CASSPGSTQHF,TGTGCCAGCAGCCCGGGATCTACCCAGCATTTT
TRBD1,few,TRBV12-5,TRBJ2-1,CASGLGQGNYNEQFF,TGTGCTAGTGGTCTGGGACAGGGAAACTACAATGAGCAGTTCTTC
.,.,TRBV7-2,TRBJ2-1,CASSFHLHEQFF,TGTGCCAGCAGCTTCCATCTTCATGAGCAGTTCTTC
.,few,TRBV7-9,TRBJ2-5,CASSLVGVVSRETQYF,TGTGCCAGCAGCTTAGTAGGGGTCGTGTCGCGAGAGACCCAGTACTTC
.,.,TRBV20-1,TRBJ2-1,CSGIFNEQFF,TGCAGTGGAATCTTCAATGAGCAGTTCTTC
.,.,TRBV4-3,TRBJ2-1,CASSQDHSYEQFF,TGCGCCAGCAGCCAAGATCACAGTTATGAGCAGTTCTTC
TRBD2,.,TRBV28,TRBJ2-1,CASSLSGVPTVNEQFF,TGTGCCAGCAGTTTAAGCGGGGTTCCAACAGTGAATGAGCAGTTCTTC
TRBD1,.,TRBV12-3/TRBV12-4,TRBJ1-1,CASSNGPGQGSQAFF,TGTGCCAGCAGCAACGGTCCGGGACAGGGGTCCCAAGCTTTCTTT
TRBD2,.,TRBV7-3,TRBJ2-1,CASSVGLAGVGYEQFF,TGTGCCAGCAGCGTAGGACTAGCGGGAGTGGGCTATGAGCAGTTCTTC
.,.,TRBV27,TRBJ2-2,CASSLTTAGTLNTGELFF,TGTGCCAGCAGTTTAACTACTGCCGGGACCTTGAACACCGGGGAGCTGTTTTTT
.,.,TRBV5-5,TRBJ2-2,CASSLVPDRNTGELFF,TGTGCCAGCAGCTTGGTCCCGGACCGAAACACCGGGGAGCTGTTTTTT
TRBD2,.,TRBV5-1,TRBJ2-1,CASSTGTSGKSSYNEQFF,TGCGCCAGCAGCACAGGGACTAGCGGGAAGAGCTCCTACAATGAGCAGTTCTTC
.,.,TRBV12-3/TRBV12-4,TRBJ1-6,CASSLEDWGSSNSPLHF,TGTGCCAGCAGTTTAGAGGATTGGGGCAGCAGTAATTCACCCCTCCACTTT
.,many,TRBV29-1,TRBJ2-4,CSVREPLRKNIQYF,TGCAGCGTCCGGGAACCTCTTCGCAAAAACATTCAGTACTTC
.,.,TRBV4-1,TRBJ2-7,CAISTGPVCPQYF,TGTGCCATCAGCACCGGGCCCGTATGCCCGCAGTACTTC
.,many,TRBV20-1,TRBJ2-3,CSARDMLLYTDTQYF,TGCAGTGCTAGAGATATGTTACTATACACAGATACGCAGTATTTT
.,few,TRBV28,TRBJ1-5,CASSPIRSGQPQHF,TGTGCCAGCAGCCCGATCAGATCTGGTCAGCCCCAGCATTTT
TRBD2,.,TRBV5-1,TRBJ2-3,CASSLNPREGLRETQYF,TGCGCCAGCAGCTTGAACCCGCGGGAGGGCCTGAGAGAGACGCAGTATTTT
.,few,TRBV5-1,TRBJ2-3,CASSLPPEETQYF,TGCGCCAGCAGCTTACCCCCGGAAGAGACGCAGTATTTT
.,few,TRBV5-1,TRBJ1-1,CASSVGQKNTEAFF,TGCGCCAGCAGCGTCGGACAGAAGAACACTGAAGCTTTCTTT
TRBD2,.,TRBV7-6,TRBJ2-3,CASSSRASGIGYTQYF,TGTGCCAGCAGCTCCCGTGCTAGCGGGATAGGGTATACGCAGTATTTT
.,.,TRBV10-2,TRBJ1-1,CASSEYEDRPPSEAFF,TGCGCCAGCAGTGAGTATGAGGACAGACCACCATCTGAAGCTTTCTTT
.,.,TRBV5-1,TRBJ2-7,CASSLPGSVHEQYF,TGCGCCAGCAGCTTGCCAGGGTCAGTCCACGAGCAGTACTTC
.,.,TRBV4-2,TRBJ1-5,CASSQGGSNQPQHF,TGTGCCAGCAGCCAAGGAGGTTCTAATCAGCCCCAGCATTTT
.,few,TRBV28,TRBJ2-7,CASSFQVSSYEQYF,TGTGCCAGCAGCTTCCAGGTTAGCTCCTACGAGCAGTACTTC
.,.,TRBV24-1,TRBJ2-2,CATSDLLRTGNTGELFF,TGTGCCACCAGTGATTTACTCCGTACTGGAAACACCGGGGAGCTGTTTTTT
TRBD1,.,TRBV27,TRBJ2-2,CASSLSWQGVTGELFF,TGTGCCAGCAGTTTATCGTGGCAGGGGGTTACCGGGGAGCTGTTTTTT
.,.,TRBV12-3/TRBV12-4,TRBJ1-3,CASSSTERGNTIYF,TGTGCCAGCAGTTCGACAGAGAGAGGAAACACCATATATTTT
.,.,TRBV7-2,TRBJ1-1,CASSFAGVVVAMNTEAFF,TGTGCCAGCAGCTTCGCCGGAGTGGTGGTGGCAATGAACACTGAAGCTTTCTTT
.,.,TRBV10-3,TRBJ2-2,CAISESMSAGGELFF,TGTGCCATCAGTGAGTCGATGTCCGCCGGCGGGGAGCTGTTTTTT
TRBD1,.,TRBV30,TRBJ1-5,CAWSVGQGGQPQHF,TGTGCCTGGAGTGTAGGACAGGGAGGTCAGCCCCAGCATTTT
.,.,TRBV20-1,TRBJ2-1,CSARASRRGFSYNEQFF,TGCAGTGCTAGAGCTTCCCGGCGGGGATTCTCCTACAATGAGCAGTTCTTC
.,.,TRBV10-3,TRBJ1-5,CAISGEGRYQPQHF,TGTGCCATCAGTGGGGAGGGCAGATATCAGCCCCAGCATTTT
TRBD1,few,TRBV28,TRBJ2-7,CASSLQGQTYEQYF,TGTGCCAGCAGTCTACAGGGGCAAACCTACGAGCAGTACTTC
.,many,TRBV20-1,TRBJ1-6,CSARPPPGLHINSPLHF,TGCAGTGCTAGGCCCCCTCCTGGTTTACATATTAATTCACCCCTCCACTTT
.,few,TRBV20-1,TRBJ1-3,CSAAYISGNTIYF,TGCAGTGCTGCGTACATCTCTGGAAACACCATATATTTT
.,.,TRBV7-2,TRBJ1-5,CASSSGIGRGNQPQHF,TGTGCCAGCAGCTCGGGGATCGGACGGGGCAATCAGCCCCAGCATTTT
.,.,TRBV6-2/TRBV6-3,TRBJ2-1,CASLRVPNEQFF,TGTGCCAGCCTTCGGGTACCAAATGAGCAGTTCTTC
TRBD1,few,TRBV4-3,TRBJ2-7,CASSQTWDRVGGDEQYF,TGCGCCAGCAGCCAAACGTGGGACAGGGTGGGAGGAGACGAGCAGTACTTC
TRBD1,.,TRBV4-3,TRBJ2-7,CASSQEGRGLYEQYF,TGCGCCAGCAGCCAAGAAGGCAGGGGGCTCTACGAGCAGTACTTC
.,.,TRBV30,TRBJ1-1,CAWSVLPGDTEAFF,TGTGCCTGGAGTGTCCTCCCGGGGGACACTGAAGCTTTCTTT
TRBD1,few,TRBV29-1,TRBJ1-4,CSANRGWNEKLFF,TGCAGCGCGAACAGGGGGTGGAATGAAAAACTGTTTTTT
TRBD1,few,TRBV2,TRBJ2-7,CASRDREFEQYF,TGTGCCAGCCGGGACAGGGAGTTCGAGCAGTACTTC
TRBD1,.,TRBV7-2,TRBJ2-7,CASSPSGQGGRYEQYF,TGTGCCAGCAGCCCCTCCGGACAGGGTGGGAGATACGAGCAGTACTTC
.,many,TRBV29-1,TRBJ2-3,CSYSAGSTDTQYF,TGCAGCTACAGCGCAGGTAGCACAGATACGCAGTATTTT
TRBD1,few,TRBV28,TRBJ2-3,CASFLTGSTDTQYF,TGTGCCAGCTTTCTGACAGGGAGCACAGATACGCAGTATTTT
.,.,TRBV5-1,TRBJ2-3,CASSRTGPEIRTDTQYF,TGCGCCAGCAGTCGGACCGGACCGGAGATACGCACAGATACGCAGTATTTT
.,few,TRBV18,TRBJ2-7,CASSPHEGALHEQYF,TGTGCCAGCTCACCACACGAGGGAGCCTTACACGAGCAGTACTTC
.,few,TRBV18,TRBJ2-7,CASSPTDKSYEQYF,TGTGCCAGCTCACCAACGGACAAGTCCTACGAGCAGTACTTC
TRBD2,.,TRBV7-9,TRBJ2-1,CASSLRLAENYNEQFF,TGTGCCAGCAGCTTGCGACTAGCGGAGAACTACAATGAGCAGTTCTTC